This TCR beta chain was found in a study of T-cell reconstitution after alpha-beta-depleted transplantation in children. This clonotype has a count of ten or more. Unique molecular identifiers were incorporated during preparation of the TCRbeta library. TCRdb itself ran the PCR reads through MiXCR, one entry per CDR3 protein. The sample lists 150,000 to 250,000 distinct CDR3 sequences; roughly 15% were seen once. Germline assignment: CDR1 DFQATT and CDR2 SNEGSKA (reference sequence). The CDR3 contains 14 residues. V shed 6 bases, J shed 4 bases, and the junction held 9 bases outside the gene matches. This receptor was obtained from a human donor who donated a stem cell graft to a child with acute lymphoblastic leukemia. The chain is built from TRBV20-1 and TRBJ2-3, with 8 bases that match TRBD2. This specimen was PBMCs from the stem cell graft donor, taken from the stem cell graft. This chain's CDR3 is CSAASGTRSDTQYF. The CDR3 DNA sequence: TGCAGTGCGGCATCCGGGACTAGGTCAGATACGCAGTATTTT.